This T cell receptor (beta chain) was profiled in a study of human T cells and chemical hapten exposure. CDR1 and CDR2 (germline): SEHNR, FQNEAQ (reference sequence). Between the trimmed V and J ends, which lost 10 bases and 2 bases, there was a span of 9 bases. The CDR3 length is 12 residues. As for time point: pre-sensitization, week 0. Treatment: therapeutic diphenylcyclopropenone sensitization with weekly scalp DPC. Someone pulled total RNA out of unfractionated whole blood. TCRdb passed the RACE reads through MiXCR, listing each CDR3 protein once. The sample contains tens of thousands of distinct CDR3 sequences, roughly an eighth of which appear only once.

This receptor was obtained from a woman in her thirties or forties with alopecia areata. Some clones in this sample may be carry-over from other donors' samples. The specimen comprised whole blood, sampled in connection with sensitization to the hapten diphenylcyclopropenone (DPC). The chain is built from TRBV7-9 and TRBJ1-3; no reliable D call. The CDR3 spells CATSGPGNTIYF. CDR3 nucleotides: TGTGCCACCTCCGGGCCTGGAAACACCATATATTTT.